What follows are 22 T cell receptor beta chains derived from one specimen sequenced in a study of control samples from healthy donors and cancer patients. Clones were read by immunoSEQ multiplex PCR, and TCRdb kept only the in-frame ones, dropping some. The sample includes about 160,000 clones, roughly 94% of them seen just once. Input material: PBMCs. The source is a man between 60 and 75 years old with colorectal cancer.

The J gene is TRBJ1-4, the V gene TRBV29-1; D call uncertain. CDR3 length equals 16 residues. Deletions cut 6 bases from V and 8 bases from J, with 25 bases between. Per germline, CDR1 SQVTM and CDR2 ANQGSEA. CDR3 sequence reads: CSVARSGPGVGEKLFF. The CDR3 nucleotides read TGCAGCGTAGCTCGGTCCGGACCTGGAGTGGGCGAAAAACTGTTTTTT.

The genes are TRBV7-2 and TRBJ2-3; TRBD2 agrees at 10 bases. V shed 4 bases, J shed 3 bases, and the junction held 4 bases outside the gene matches. The CDR3 has 15 amino acids. The germline CDR1 and CDR2 sequences are SGHTA and FQGNSA. The CDR3 coding sequence is TGTGCCAGCAGCTCGGGACTAGCGCCTACAGATACGCAGTATTTT. Its translation: CASSSGLAPTDTQYF. Complete variable domain (other parts from reference TRBV7-2 and TRBJ2-3): GAGVSQSPSNKVTEKGKDVELRCDPISGHTALYWYRQSLGQGLEFLIYFQGNSAPDKSGLPSDRFSAERTGGSVSTLTIQRTQQEDSAVYLCASSSGLAPTDTQYFGPGTRLTVL.

The rearrangement uses TRBV11-2 and TRBJ1-2; no reliable D call. Germline loops: CDR1 SGHAT, CDR2 FQNNGV. V was cut by 4 bases and J by 4 bases, with 7 bases left in between. CDR3 length equals 12 residues. CDR3 loop: CASSSAGYGYTF. The CDR3 DNA is TGTGCCAGCAGCTCCGCGGGCTATGGCTACACCTTC.

This clone was counted a few times. J is TRBJ1-1 and V is TRBV11-2; D gene uncertain. This CDR3 contains 12 residues. Germline CDR1 and CDR2: SGHAT and FQNNGV. V was cut by 5 bases and J by 1 base, with 5 bases left in between. The DNA for the CDR3 is TGTGCCAGCAGCCGTGGGAACACTGAAGCTTTCTTT. Translated: CASSRGNTEAFF. The entire variable domain, with the rest obtained from reference TRBV11-2 and TRBJ1-1, is as follows: EAGVAQSPRYKIIEKRQSVAFWCNPISGHATLYWYQQILGQGPKLLIQFQNNGVVDDSQLPKDRFSAERLKGVDSTLKIQPAKLEDSAVYLCASSRGNTEAFFGQGTRLTVV.

This chain links TRBV27 with TRBJ1-4; TRBD1 agrees at 12 bases. V gave up 5 bases and J gave up 6 bases; unmatched junction bases: 4. CDR1 MNHEY and CDR2 SMNVEV come from the germline V gene (reference sequence). This CDR3 contains 15 residues. The CDR3 sequence is CASSGDRGRDEKLFF. CDR3 DNA sequence: TGTGCCAGCAGTGGGGACAGGGGGCGCGATGAAAAACTGTTTTTT.

The genes are TRBV6-5 and TRBJ1-2; D remains ambiguous. V was shortened by 5 bases and J by 1 base, with 11 bases between the two germline ends. The CDR3 covers 14 residues. CDR1 and CDR2 from the germline V gene are MNHEY and SVGAGI. The CDR3 DNA reads TGTGCCAGCAGTCTACACTATAATAACTATGGCTACACCTTC. Protein: CASSLHYNNYGYTF.

This clone was seen a few times. This chain links TRBV27 with TRBJ2-3; the match to TRBD1 covers 7 bases. Per the germline V gene, CDR1 is MNHEY and CDR2 is SMNVEV (reference sequence). With V trimmed by 2 bases and J by 2 bases, 4 bases remained unmatched. The CDR3 runs 15 residues. This chain's CDR3 is CASSLRGQSTDTQYF. The CDR3 DNA sequence: TGTGCCAGCAGTTTAAGGGGACAGTCCACAGATACGCAGTATTTT.

V is TRBV14 and J is TRBJ2-1; 13 bases fit TRBD2. Trimming cost V 4 bases and J 9 bases; bases outside gene matches: 9. The CDR3 length is 16 residues. Per the germline V gene, CDR1 is SGHDN and CDR2 is FVKESK. CDR3 loop: CASSPRLAGGGGEQFF. As DNA, the CDR3 is TGTGCCAGCAGCCCTCGACTAGCGGGGGGCGGCGGTGAGCAGTTCTTC. Combining the CDR3 with reference TRBV14 and TRBJ2-1 gives the whole variable domain EAGVTQFPSHSVIEKGQTVTLRCDPISGHDNLYWYRRVMGKEIKFLLHFVKESKQDESGMPNNRFLAERTGGTYSTLKVQPAELEDSGVYFCASSPRLAGGGGEQFFGPGTRLTVL.

Comments on this clone: The same CDR3 is also encoded by other DNA sequences in this sample. This chain connects TRBV4-2 to TRBJ1-2; no definite D call. The germline V gene encodes CDR1 LGHNA and CDR2 YNFKEQ. V lost 0 bases and J 2 bases, leaving 10 bases between the germline ends. The CDR3 consists of 15 residues. The CDR3 is CASSQDPALNYGYTF. CDR3 in DNA: TGTGCCAGCAGCCAAGATCCAGCATTGAACTATGGCTACACCTTC.

The V and J genes are TRBV14 and TRBJ2-1; 7 bases line up with TRBD1. The CDR3 loop spans 15 amino acids. CDR1 and CDR2 from the germline V gene are SGHDN and FVKESK. With 5 bases clipped from V and 9 bases from J, the junction kept 13 bases outside the gene matches. The DNA for the CDR3 is TGTGCCAGCAGCGCTGACAGGGTGCCGTTGGGTGAGCAGTTCTTC. Translated, it gives CASSADRVPLGEQFF. The full variable domain, completed using reference TRBV14 and TRBJ2-1, is EAGVTQFPSHSVIEKGQTVTLRCDPISGHDNLYWYRRVMGKEIKFLLHFVKESKQDESGMPNNRFLAERTGGTYSTLKVQPAELEDSGVYFCASSADRVPLGEQFFGPGTRLTVL.

The V gene is TRBV11-2, the J gene TRBJ1-2, with D hard to call. The germline CDR1 and CDR2 sequences are SGHAT and FQNNGV. V lost 3 bases, J lost 0 bases, and 5 bases lay in between. This CDR3 is 13 amino acids long. The CDR3 DNA sequence: TGTGCCAGCAGCTTGCATACTAACTATGGCTACACCTTC. Protein: CASSLHTNYGYTF.

V is TRBV30 and J is TRBJ1-2, with a possible D match to TRBD1 (5 bases). V shed 4 bases and J shed 0 bases, with 12 bases lying between them. In germline, CDR1 is GTSNPN, CDR2 SVGIG (reference sequence). The CDR3 covers 14 residues. CDR3: CAWTGVRANYGYTF. As DNA, the CDR3 is TGTGCCTGGACGGGGGTCCGGGCTAACTATGGCTACACCTTC. Looking up the rest from reference TRBV30 and TRBJ1-2 gives the full variable domain: SQTIHQWPATLVQPVGSPLSLECTVEGTSNPNLYWYRQAAGRGLQLLFYSVGIGQISSEVPQNLSASRPQDRQFILSSKKLLLSDSGFYLCAWTGVRANYGYTFGSGTRLTVV.

The chain combines TRBV4-1 with TRBJ1-2; D not certain. The V gene lost 0 bases and the J gene lost 2 bases, with 10 bases spanning the gap. The CDR3 contains 15 residues. Germline CDR1 MGHRA, CDR2 YSYEKL. The CDR3 DNA sequence: TGCGCCAGCAGCCAAGATCGAGCGGGGAACTATGGCTACACCTTC. Amino acids: CASSQDRAGNYGYTF.

This clone was recorded once. The CDR3, as DNA: TGTGCCAGCAGCTCGCAGGGGGCAGATACGCAGTATTTT. This sequence encodes CASSSQGADTQYF. The chain links TRBV5-4 to TRBJ2-3, with 7 nucleotides matching TRBD1. J lost 4 bases, V lost 3 bases, and 2 bases had no gene match. The CDR3 has 13 residues. Germline V gene data show CDR1 as SGHNT and CDR2 as YYREEE (reference sequence).

There are a few counts of this clone. The V gene is TRBV5-6, the J gene TRBJ1-2, with 9 bases identical to TRBD1. Germline lookup yields CDR1 SGHDT and CDR2 YYEEEE. J gave up 2 bases and V 4 bases, and 3 bases lay outside the gene matches. The CDR3 length is 14 residues. The CDR3 sequence: CASSAGQGNYGYTF. CDR3 nucleotide sequence: TGTGCCAGCAGCGCGGGACAGGGAAACTATGGCTACACCTTC.

The gene calls are TRBV18 and TRBJ2-4; 7 bases map to TRBD1. Germline V gene sequence: CDR1 KGHSH, CDR2 LQKENI. The CDR3 loop spans 17 amino acids. The V gene end was trimmed by 0 bases and the J gene end by 0 bases; junction bases not matched to a gene: 5. CDR3 sequence reads: CASSPPYAGGAKNIQYF. For the CDR3, the DNA is TGTGCCAGCTCACCACCGTATGCAGGGGGAGCCAAAAACATTCAGTACTTC.

The V call is TRBV12-3 or TRBV12-4, the J call TRBJ1-2; D might be TRBD1 (5 bases). The CDR3 totals 13 residues. V gave up 10 bases and J gave up 8 bases, with 20 bases separating them. CDR3 loop: CAIGDPNYSGYTF. The CDR3, as DNA: TGTGCCATTGGGGACCCGAACTATTCCGGCTACACCTTC.

This chain connects TRBV5-1 to TRBJ2-7; D gene uncertain. The CDR3 length is 12 residues. Trimming cost V 4 bases and J 3 bases, with 8 bases left between them. The germline gives CDR1 SGHRS, CDR2 YFSETQ. CDR3 sequence: CASSLGFYEQYF. The CDR3, as DNA: TGCGCCAGCAGCCTGGGGTTCTACGAGCAGTACTTC.

This rearrangement joins TRBV4-1 to TRBJ2-7; D possibly corresponds to TRBD2 (6 bases). There are 16 residues in the CDR3. Trimming took 4 bases from V and 1 from J, leaving 17 bases between them. The germline V gene has CDR1 MGHRA and CDR2 YSYEKL. CDR3 nucleotides: TGCGCCAGCAGCCCTGGCGCGGGGTCTGGGTCCTACGAGCAGTACTTC. Translation gives CASSPGAGSGSYEQYF.

This chain joins TRBV2 and TRBJ2-7; D is possibly TRBD2 (7 bases). Trimming took 8 bases from V and 6 from J, leaving 23 bases between them. The CDR3 extends over 15 amino acids. Germline-derived CDR1 and CDR2 are SNHLY and FYNNEI. The CDR3 DNA follows: TGTGCCAGCGAACAGGGTTCGGGGGGCATCGGCGAGCAGTACTTC. As protein: CASEQGSGGIGEQYF.

The rearrangement joins TRBV7-2 to TRBJ1-5; 9 bases align to TRBD1. The V gene end was trimmed by 4 bases and the J gene end by 6 bases; junction bases not matched to a gene: 4. The V gene's germline CDR1 is SGHTA and CDR2 FQGNSA. CDR3 size: 14 residues. In nucleotides, the CDR3 is TGTGCCAGCAGCTGGACAGGGGTGGGTCAGCCCCAGCATTTT. It yields the protein CASSWTGVGQPQHF.

The chain employs TRBV11-2 and TRBJ2-5, with D perhaps TRBD2 (5 bases). With 5 bases removed from V and 1 base from J, the gap between germline ends came to 14 bases. The CDR3 runs to 15 residues. The germline V gene has CDR1 SGHAT and CDR2 FQNNGV. The CDR3 region is CASSPRLDFQETQYF. CDR3 DNA sequence: TGTGCCAGCAGCCCGCGACTGGACTTCCAAGAGACCCAGTACTTC.